These 21 T cell receptor beta chains originate from one sample sequenced in a study of beta chain features in type 1 diabetes (dated by TCRdb to between 2017 and 2018). General findings and caveats noted by the study authors: Type 1 diabetes patients showed a moderate but significant shortening of TCRB CDR3 length in all four CD4+ subsets.

These receptors are not linked to any known antigen. Library creation used the immunoSEQ multiplex PCR assay. All of the isolated RNA was reverse transcribed with the High Capacity cDNA Reverse Transcription Kit, so expressed TCRB transcripts were sequenced. TCRdb took over this immuneACCESS table, retaining in-frame rearrangements with V and J assigned. Such tables are incomplete; in checked studies, under half of the missing clones stem from an unresolved V gene, and the remainder is unexplained. Here the sample has about 160,000 clones; less than 9.5% occur a single time. The top ten constitute roughly 0.97% of the sample. Sequencing was carried out using central memory CD4+ T cells from blood. All receptors come from a woman aged 40 to 49 with type 1 diabetes.

This clone occurred a few times. This chain uses TRBV7-9 with TRBJ2-1; 9 bases are a match to TRBD2. This CDR3 is built from 13 residues. CDR1 SEHNR and CDR2 FQNEAQ come from the germline V gene (reference sequence). The chain's CDR3 is CVAGGPGEHEQFF. The CDR3 DNA sequence: TGTGTGGCGGGAGGGCCGGGGGAGCATGAGCAGTTCTTC. The full variable domain, completed using reference TRBV7-9 and TRBJ2-1, is DTGVSQNPRHKITKRGQNVTFRCDPISEHNRLYWYRQTLGQGPEFLTYFQNEAQLEKSRLLSDRFSAERPKGSFSTLEIQRTEQGDSAMYLCVAGGPGEHEQFFGPGTRLTVL.

CDR3 DNA: TGCGCCAGCAGCCAAGATGGAGTAGGAGTAGTCAACGAGCAGTACTTC. Its protein product is CASSQDGVGVVNEQYF. The chain combines TRBV4-1 with TRBJ2-7; D gene unclear. Looked up from germline, CDR1 is MGHRA and CDR2 is YSYEKL. The V gene lost 0 bases and the J gene lost 5 bases, with 17 bases spanning the gap. CDR3 length: 16 amino acids.

This clone was counted a few times. V gene TRBV4-1 combines with J gene TRBJ1-1; 7 nucleotides agree with TRBD1. The CDR3 totals 15 residues. CDR1 MGHRA and CDR2 YSYEKL come from the germline V gene. V shed 0 bases, J shed 1 base, and the junction held 2 bases outside the gene matches. CDR3 coding DNA: TGCGCCAGCAGCCAAGAGAACAGGGGGAACACTGAAGCTTTCTTT. Translating it yields CASSQENRGNTEAFF.

This sequence joins TRBV28 and TRBJ1-2; possible D gene TRBD1, 5 bases. The CDR3 spans 15 residues. V lost 5 bases and J lost 4, with 17 bases in between. Germline V gives CDR1 MDHEN, CDR2 SYDVKM. The chain's CDR3 is CASSPSGGVAYGYTF. The CDR3 DNA is TGTGCCAGCAGTCCCTCGGGAGGGGTGGCCTATGGCTACACCTTC.

The chain combines TRBV13 with TRBJ2-2; weak D call: TRBD2 (5 bases). CDR1 PRHDT and CDR2 FYEKMQ come from the germline V gene (reference sequence). V was pared by 3 bases and J by 5 bases, with 10 bases between. The CDR3 totals 14 residues. The chain's CDR3 is CASSLDGGTGELFF. The CDR3 coding sequence is TGTGCCAGCAGCTTGGACGGCGGGACCGGGGAGCTGTTTTTT.

This clone has a count of ten or more. The rearrangement joins TRBV29-1 to TRBJ2-5; D gene ambiguous. The CDR3 runs to 15 residues. The germline gives CDR1 SQVTM, CDR2 ANQGSEA. V was pared by 6 bases and J by 0 bases, with 17 bases between. The CDR3: CSVPRGGAYQETQYF. In nucleotides, the CDR3 is TGCAGCGTCCCCAGAGGTGGAGCCTACCAAGAGACCCAGTACTTC.

There are a few counts of this clone. The chain recombines TRBV28 with TRBJ1-6; D possibly corresponds to TRBD1 (5 bases). Germline V gene lookup returns CDR1 MDHEN and CDR2 SYDVKM. Trimming removed 5 bases at V and 6 bases at J, with 11 bases between. The CDR3 length is 14 residues. The CDR3 protein is CASSTRGSNSPLHF. The DNA of the CDR3 is TGTGCCAGCAGTACCCGGGGGTCTAATTCACCCCTCCACTTT.

This clone was counted at least ten times. This chain links TRBV11-2 with TRBJ1-6; TRBD1 is a possible D gene (6 bases). The V end was cut by 2 bases, the J end by 7 bases, with 12 bases between. From germline, CDR1 is SGHAT and CDR2 FQNNGV. The CDR3 spans 15 residues. CDR3: CASSLTGQQNSPLHF. For the CDR3, the DNA is TGTGCCAGCAGCTTAACCGGACAGCAAAATTCACCCCTCCACTTT.

The rearrangement joins TRBV11-2 to TRBJ2-2, with 9 bases matching TRBD1. This CDR3 is built from 16 residues. Germline V gene sequence: CDR1 SGHAT, CDR2 FQNNGV. The trim removed 2 bases at V and 7 bases at J, leaving 8 bases unmatched. The DNA for the CDR3 is TGTGCCAGCAGCTTAAGGACAGGGGCCCGGGGCGGGGAGCTGTTTTTT. The encoded protein is CASSLRTGARGGELFF. Supplemented by reference TRBV11-2 and TRBJ2-2, the full variable domain reads EAGVAQSPRYKIIEKRQSVAFWCNPISGHATLYWYQQILGQGPKLLIQFQNNGVVDDSQLPKDRFSAERLKGVDSTLKIQPAKLEDSAVYLCASSLRTGARGGELFFGEGSRLTVL.

The sample holds a few counts of this clone. This rearrangement joins TRBV11-1 to TRBJ2-7, with D possibly TRBD1 on 6 matching bases. The V gene lost 5 bases and the J gene lost 5 bases, with 16 bases spanning the gap. The V gene's germline CDR1 is SGHAT and CDR2 FQDESV (reference sequence). The CDR3 sequence is 14 residues long. The DNA of the CDR3 is TGTGCCAGCAGCCGAGATGACAGGATCCACGAGCAGTACTTC. This gives the protein CASSRDDRIHEQYF.

V is TRBV11-1 and J is TRBJ1-1; weak D call: TRBD1 (6 bases). The germline CDR1 and CDR2 sequences are SGHAT and FQDESV (reference sequence). Trimming shortened V by 5 bases and J by 8 bases, and 21 bases separated the two germline ends. The CDR3 covers 15 residues. Here the CDR3 reads CASSRAEQGSPEAFF. The CDR3 DNA sequence: TGTGCCAGCAGCCGAGCAGAACAGGGATCCCCCGAAGCTTTCTTT.

The chain combines TRBV7-2 with TRBJ2-5; TRBD2 aligns across 8 bases. This CDR3 is built from 15 residues. The germline V gene has CDR1 SGHTA and CDR2 FQGNSA. Germline trimming cut 5 bases from V and 7 bases from J; bases unmatched to any gene: 12. DNA of the CDR3: TGTGCCAGCAGCATGCCGGGACTAGGGGAGGGGACCCAGTACTTC. It yields the protein CASSMPGLGEGTQYF.

This clone was seen a few times. The chain joins TRBV6-5 to TRBJ2-7, with 10 bases that match TRBD2. The CDR3 totals 15 residues. CDR1 is MNHEY, CDR2 SVGAGI, per germline. The trim removed 6 bases at V and 3 bases at J, leaving 8 bases unmatched. CDR3 region: CASRHQREGFYEQYF. The CDR3 DNA is TGTGCCAGCAGACACCAGCGGGAGGGCTTCTACGAGCAGTACTTC.

This chain uses TRBV7-2 with TRBJ1-5, with D maybe TRBD1 (6 bases). The CDR3 runs to 14 residues. Trimming pared 5 bases from V and 6 bases from J, leaving 14 bases between. From germline, CDR1 is SGHTA and CDR2 FQGNSA. Here the CDR3 DNA reads TGTGCCAGCAGCATAACCTCAGGGGCTCAGCCCCAGCATTTT. Encoded protein: CASSITSGAQPQHF.

The genes are TRBV28 and TRBJ1-5; no reliable D call. Germline loops: CDR1 MDHEN, CDR2 SYDVKM. The CDR3 has 12 residues. With 5 bases removed from V and 11 bases from J, the gap between germline ends came to 13 bases. For the CDR3, the DNA is TGTGCCAGCAGTCCTCAGGTCCCGGCCCAGCATTTT. This translates into CASSPQVPAQHF. Combining the CDR3 with reference TRBV28 and TRBJ1-5 gives the whole variable domain DVKVTQSSRYLVKRTGEKVFLECVQDMDHENMFWYRQDPGLGLRLIYFSYDVKMKEKGDIPEGYSVSREKKERFSLILESASTNQTSMYLCASSPQVPAQHFGDGTRLSIL.

The rearrangement uses TRBV19 and TRBJ2-7; 10 nucleotides agree with TRBD2. This CDR3 region has 16 residues. V shed 0 bases, J shed 2 bases, and the junction held 4 bases outside the gene matches. CDR1 is LNHDA, CDR2 SQIVND, per germline (reference sequence). This chain's CDR3 is CASSIELAGNPYEQYF. CDR3 DNA: TGTGCCAGTAGTATAGAACTAGCGGGAAACCCCTACGAGCAGTACTTC.

This rearrangement joins TRBV29-1 to TRBJ1-2; a possible D gene is TRBD1 (5 bases). This CDR3 is 14 amino acids long. In germline, CDR1 is SQVTM, CDR2 ANQGSEA. With 4 bases removed from V and 0 bases from J, the gap between germline ends came to 12 bases. Here the CDR3 reads CSVGGVGANYGYTF. CDR3 bases: TGCAGCGTTGGGGGGGTGGGCGCTAACTATGGCTACACCTTC. The whole variable domain, filled in from reference TRBV29-1 and TRBJ1-2, reads SAVISQKPSRDICQRGTSLTIQCQVDSQVTMMFWYRQQPGQSLTLIATANQGSEATYESGFVIDKFPISRPNLTFSTLTVSNMSPEDSSIYLCSVGGVGANYGYTFGSGTRLTVV.

A single count supports this clone. The chain is built from TRBV2 and TRBJ1-2, with a weak D call TRBD1 (5 bases). The ends were cut back, 3 bases at V and 7 bases at J, with 21 bases in the middle. CDR1 and CDR2 (germline): SNHLY, FYNNEI. CDR3 size: 16 residues. The CDR3 bases are TGTGCCAGCAGTGACGGTCGGATGGGGCAGCTCCTTGGCTACACCTTC. Its translation: CASSDGRMGQLLGYTF.

A few counts support this clone. V usage is TRBV2 and J usage is TRBJ1-2; D remains ambiguous. Trimming removed 0 bases from V and 14 bases from J, with 13 bases in between. CDR3 size: 12 residues. Per germline, CDR1 SNHLY and CDR2 FYNNEI. CDR3 in DNA: TGTGCCAGCAGTGAAGCGCACAGAGGGAGGACCTTC. Its protein is CASSEAHRGRTF.

The chain is built from TRBV9 and TRBJ2-5, with TRBD1 matching 7 bases. J lost 1 base, V lost 4 bases, and 4 bases had no gene match. The germline gives CDR1 SGDLS, CDR2 YYNGEE. The CDR3 extends over 14 amino acids. The CDR3 sequence: CASSFRTGQETQYF. The CDR3, as DNA: TGTGCCAGCAGCTTTAGGACAGGCCAAGAGACCCAGTACTTC.

The chain links TRBV7-3 to TRBJ2-3; TRBD2 agrees at 14 bases. CDR3 size: 17 residues. CDR1 SGHTA and CDR2 FQGTGA come from the germline V gene. After removal of 5 bases from V and 4 bases from J, the junction contained 8 bases not matched to a gene. CDR3 sequence reads: CASSQQGTSGSPDTQYF. The CDR3 nucleotides read TGTGCCAGCAGCCAACAAGGGACTAGCGGGAGCCCAGATACGCAGTATTTT.